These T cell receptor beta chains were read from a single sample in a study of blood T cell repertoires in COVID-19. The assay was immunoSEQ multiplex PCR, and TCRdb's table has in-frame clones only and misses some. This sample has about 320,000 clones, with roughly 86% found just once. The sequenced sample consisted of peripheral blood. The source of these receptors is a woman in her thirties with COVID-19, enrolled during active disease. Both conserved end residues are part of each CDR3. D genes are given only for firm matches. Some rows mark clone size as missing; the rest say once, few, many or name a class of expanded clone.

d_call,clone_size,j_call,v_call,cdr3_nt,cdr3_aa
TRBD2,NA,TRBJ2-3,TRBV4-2,TGTGCCAGCAGCTATATTAGCGGGGGCCTCACAGATACGCAGTATTTT,CASSYISGGLTDTQYF
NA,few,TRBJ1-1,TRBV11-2,TGTGCCAGCAGCTCCCCTTCCGGAGCCGGAGGCACTGAAGCTTTCTTT,CASSSPSGAGGTEAFF
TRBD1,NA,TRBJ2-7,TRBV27,TGTGCCAGCAGAGGGACAGGGGGACGCTACGAGCAGTACTTC,CASRGTGGRYEQYF
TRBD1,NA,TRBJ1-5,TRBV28,TGTGCCAGCAGTTTGGCCTCACGGGGACAGGGCAGTAGTCAGCCCCAGCATTTT,CASSLASRGQGSSQPQHF
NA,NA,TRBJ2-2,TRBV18,TGTGCCAGCTCACCGGGGGGCACCGGGGAGCTGTTTTTT,CASSPGGTGELFF
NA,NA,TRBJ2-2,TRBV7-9,TGTGCCAGCAGCTTGGCGGCCCATTCCGGGGAGCTGTTTTTT,CASSLAAHSGELFF
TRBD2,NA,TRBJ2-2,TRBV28,TGTGCCAGCACCCCGGTAGCGGGGGCCCCCGGGGAGCTGTTTTTT,CASTPVAGAPGELFF
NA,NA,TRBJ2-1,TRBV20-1,TGCTGCAGGGTACCCTACAATGAGCAGTTCTTC,CCRVPYNEQFF
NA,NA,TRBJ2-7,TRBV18,TGTGCCAGCTCACCGGACAGCTCCTACGAGCAGTACTTC,CASSPDSSYEQYF
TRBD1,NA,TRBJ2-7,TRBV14,TGTGCCAGCAGCCAAGTGGGACAGGAGGACTTC,CASSQVGQEDF
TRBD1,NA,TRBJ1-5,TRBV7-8,TGTGCCAGCAGCTTAGCGATAGGGGGCGCCCGGCCCCAGCATTTT,CASSLAIGGARPQHF
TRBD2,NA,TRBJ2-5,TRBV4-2,TGTGCCAGCAGCCACCACCTAGCGGGGGACCAAGAGACCCAGTACTTC,CASSHHLAGDQETQYF
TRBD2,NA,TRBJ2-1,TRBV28,TGTGCCAGCAGTTTGCGGGGGTACAATGAGCAGTTCTTC,CASSLRGYNEQFF
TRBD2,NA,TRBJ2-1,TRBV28,TGTGCCAGCAGTTTTAGCGGGGGGGCCTTCAATGAGCAGTTCTTC,CASSFSGGAFNEQFF
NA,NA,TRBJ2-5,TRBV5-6,TGTGCCAGCAGCTGGACAGACCAAGAGACCCAGTACTTC,CASSWTDQETQYF
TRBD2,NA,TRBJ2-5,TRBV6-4,TGTGCCAGCAGGCGGACTAGCGGCCGAGAGACCCAGTACTTC,CASRRTSGRETQYF
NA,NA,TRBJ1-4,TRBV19,TGTGCCAGTAGTATTAGAGTTGCTAATGAAAAACTGTTTTTT,CASSIRVANEKLFF
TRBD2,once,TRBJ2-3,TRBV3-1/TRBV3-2,TGTGCCAGCGGCGACCCTAGCGGGGGCCACACAGATACGCAGTATTTT,CASGDPSGGHTDTQYF
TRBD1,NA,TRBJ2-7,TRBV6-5,TGTGCCAGCAGCTGGACAGGGAACGAGCAGTACTTC,CASSWTGNEQYF
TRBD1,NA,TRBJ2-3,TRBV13,TGTGCCAGCAGCCCAGGGACAGCCACAGATACGCAGTATTTT,CASSPGTATDTQYF
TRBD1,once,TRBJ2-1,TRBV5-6,TGTGCCAGCACCGAGTCTACAGGGGCGTACAATGAGCAGTTCTTC,CASTESTGAYNEQFF
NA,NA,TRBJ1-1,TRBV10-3,TGTGCCATCAGTCAATCGACCCAACAGGGTGTCGCTTTCTTT,CAISQSTQQGVAFF